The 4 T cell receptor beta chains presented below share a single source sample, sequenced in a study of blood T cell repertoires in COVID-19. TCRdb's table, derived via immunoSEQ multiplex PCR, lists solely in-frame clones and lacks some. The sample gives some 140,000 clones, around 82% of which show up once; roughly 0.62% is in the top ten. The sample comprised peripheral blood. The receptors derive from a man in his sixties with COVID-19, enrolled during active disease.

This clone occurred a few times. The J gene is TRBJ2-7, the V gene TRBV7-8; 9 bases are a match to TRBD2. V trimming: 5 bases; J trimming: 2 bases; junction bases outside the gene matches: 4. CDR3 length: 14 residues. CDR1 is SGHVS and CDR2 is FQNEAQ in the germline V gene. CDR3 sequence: CASSPRTSAYEQYF. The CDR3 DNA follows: TGTGCCAGCAGCCCGAGGACTAGCGCCTACGAGCAGTACTTC. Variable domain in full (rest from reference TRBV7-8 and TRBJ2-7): GAGVSQSPRYKVAKRGQDVALRCDPISGHVSLFWYQQALGQGPEFLTYFQNEAQLDKSGLPSDRFFAERPEGSVSTLKIQRTQQEDSAVYLCASSPRTSAYEQYFGPGTRLTVT.

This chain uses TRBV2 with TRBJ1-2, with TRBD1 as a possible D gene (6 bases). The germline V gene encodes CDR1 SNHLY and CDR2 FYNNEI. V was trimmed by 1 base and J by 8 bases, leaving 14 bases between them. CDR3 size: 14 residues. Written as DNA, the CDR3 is TGTGCCAGCAGTGAAGACAGGGTTATCGTCGGCTACACCTTC. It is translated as CASSEDRVIVGYTF.

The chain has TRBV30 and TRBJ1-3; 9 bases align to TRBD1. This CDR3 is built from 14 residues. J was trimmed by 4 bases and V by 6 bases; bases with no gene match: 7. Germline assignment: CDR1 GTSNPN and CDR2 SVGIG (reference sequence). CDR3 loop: CACSGTGLGNTIYF. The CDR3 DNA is TGTGCCTGCTCCGGGACAGGGTTAGGAAACACCATATATTTT.

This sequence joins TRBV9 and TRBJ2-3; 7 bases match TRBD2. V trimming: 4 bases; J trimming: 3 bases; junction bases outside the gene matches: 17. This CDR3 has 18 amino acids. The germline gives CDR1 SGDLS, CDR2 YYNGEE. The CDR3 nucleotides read TGTGCCAGCAGCCCCCGTACGGGGGGTGTAGGGGTGACAGATACGCAGTATTTT. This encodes CASSPRTGGVGVTDTQYF.